These 9 T cell receptor beta chains were all obtained from the same sample, sequenced in a study of tumor-infiltrating lymphocytes in primary liver carcinoma. In addition to blood RNA drawn from unsorted whole blood, germline DNA was extracted. The investigators made TCR beta cDNA from approximately 510 ng total RNA, using a constant-region primer. Three rounds of nested multiplex PCR with slightly modified ARM-PCR produced TCR beta libraries. Each of the first two PCR rounds ran roughly 9 cycles with TRBV1-TRBV30 forward and C-beta reverse primers. TCRdb re-called the multiplex PCR reads through MiXCR, storing one row per CDR3 protein. The repertoire consists of about 330,000 distinct CDR3 sequences, with less than 70% occurring once and the leading ten covering 5% to 6.5%. Specimen: peripheral blood. The receptors come from a man in his forties with primary liver carcinoma and hepatitis B virus infection.

With regard to this clonotype: A much more abundant neighbour one base away suggests this may be a read error. V is TRBV10-2 and J is TRBJ2-4; 7 bases match TRBD2. This CDR3 has 14 residues. Germline assignment: CDR1 WSHSY and CDR2 SAAADI. The junction had 10 bases not matched to a gene; V was cut back by 5 bases and J by 9 bases. As DNA, the CDR3 is TGCGCCAGCAGTTCCCCGCGAGCGGGAACCATTCAGTACTTC. It yields the protein CASSSPRAGTIQYF.

This clonotype has only one observation. One end of the junction varies from germline; a read error may be responsible. The chain is built from TRBV11-2 and TRBJ2-2; the D call may be TRBD1 or TRBD2 (5 bases each). The CDR3 totals 17 residues. Per the germline V gene, CDR1 is SGHAT and CDR2 is FQNNGV. CDR3: CANSLARHLRGTGDLFF. The CDR3 DNA reads TGTGCCAACAGCTTAGCGAGACACCTGAGGGGCACCGGGGATCTGTTTTTT.

The chain combines TRBV7-9 with TRBJ1-6; D is unresolved. CDR3 length: 13 residues. CDR1 is SEHNR and CDR2 is FQNEAQ in the germline V gene (reference sequence). Deletions cut 0 bases from V and 8 bases from J, with 5 bases between. The CDR3 spells CASSLARDSPLHF. CDR3 bases: TGTGCCAGCAGCTTAGCGAGGGATTCACCCCTCCACTTT.

A remark on this clonotype: This is likely a read error, given that the CDR3 carries no conserved phenylalanine or tryptophan at its end. This sequence joins TRBV11-1 and TRBJ2-1; TRBD2 agrees at 14 bases. J gave up 9 bases and V 9 bases, and 10 bases lay outside the gene matches. Germline lookup yields CDR1 SGHAT and CDR2 FQDESV (reference sequence). This CDR3 is built from 15 residues. DNA of the CDR3: TGTGCCAGTAGCCAAGGGACTAGCGGGAGTAGTGAGCAGTTCTCC. This sequence encodes CASSQGTSGSSEQFS.

The table lists this clonotype with many counts. The chain joins TRBV29-1 to TRBJ1-1; TRBD1 is a possible D gene (5 bases). V lost 6 bases to trimming and J lost 0 bases, with 17 bases between them. The CDR3 has 15 amino acids. The V gene's germline CDR1 is SQVTM and CDR2 ANQGSEA. The CDR3 sequence is CSVTRGLSMNTEAFF. The CDR3 coding sequence is TGCAGCGTGACCCGGGGACTTTCCATGAACACTGAAGCTTTCTTT.

Turning to this clonotype: Just one base apart from a much larger clone, this may be a read error. This chain uses TRBV10-3 with TRBJ2-3; 8 bases map to TRBD2. The CDR3 is made up of 17 amino acids. The trim removed 10 bases at V and 2 bases at J, leaving 17 bases unmatched. The germline CDR1 and CDR2 sequences are ENHRY and SYGVKD. CDR3 amino acids: CASSGTRGTKFTDTQYF. In DNA form, the CDR3 reads TGTGCCAGCTCCGGGACTAGAGGGACAAAATTCACAGATACGCAGTATTTT.

J is TRBJ2-5 and V is TRBV4-3; D not resolved. V gave up 4 bases and J gave up 3 bases, with 9 bases separating them. Germline V CDR1 and CDR2: LGHNA, YSLEER. The CDR3 covers 13 residues. The CDR3 here is CASSLAREETQYF. As DNA, the CDR3 is TGCGCCAGCAGCCTAGCTAGGGAAGAGACCCAGTACTTC.

V is TRBV5-8 and J is TRBJ2-5, with a possible D match to TRBD1 (6 bases). The CDR3 totals 13 residues. The V end lost 10 bases, the J end lost 2 bases, and 15 bases lay between the germline ends. The germline V gene encodes CDR1 SGHTS and CDR2 YDEGEE. CDR3 DNA sequence: TGTGCCGGCGGAAGCAGGGGACAAGAGACCCAGTACTTC. It yields the protein CAGGSRGQETQYF.

In its sample, this clonotype was seen many times. The chain joins TRBV5-1 to TRBJ2-2, with 7 positions matching TRBD1. CDR3 size: 15 residues. V shed 0 bases and J 3 bases; nucleotides not matched to a gene: 2. Looked up from germline, CDR1 is SGHRS and CDR2 is YFSETQ. CDR3 DNA: TGCGCCAGCAGCTTGGCTGGACAGGACACCGGGGAGCTGTTTTTT. Amino acid sequence: CASSLAGQDTGELFF.